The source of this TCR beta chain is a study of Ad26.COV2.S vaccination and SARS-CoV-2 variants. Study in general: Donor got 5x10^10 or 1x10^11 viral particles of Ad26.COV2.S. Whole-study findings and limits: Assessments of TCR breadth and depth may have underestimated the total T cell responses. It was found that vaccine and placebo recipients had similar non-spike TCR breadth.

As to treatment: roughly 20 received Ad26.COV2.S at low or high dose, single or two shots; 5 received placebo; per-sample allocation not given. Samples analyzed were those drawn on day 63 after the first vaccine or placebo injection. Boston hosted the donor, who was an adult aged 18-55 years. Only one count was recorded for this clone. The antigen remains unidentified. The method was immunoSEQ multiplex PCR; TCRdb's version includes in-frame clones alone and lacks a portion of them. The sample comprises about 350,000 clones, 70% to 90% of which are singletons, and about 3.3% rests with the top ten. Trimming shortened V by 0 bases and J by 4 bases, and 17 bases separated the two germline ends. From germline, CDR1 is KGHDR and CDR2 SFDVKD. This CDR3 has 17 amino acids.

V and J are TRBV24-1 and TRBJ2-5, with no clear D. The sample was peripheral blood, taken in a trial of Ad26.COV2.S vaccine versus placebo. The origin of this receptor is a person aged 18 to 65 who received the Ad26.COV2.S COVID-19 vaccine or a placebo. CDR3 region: CATSDLASLARLETQYF. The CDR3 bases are TGTGCCACCAGTGATTTGGCGTCTCTGGCCAGATTAGAGACCCAGTACTTC.